This T cell receptor beta chain appears in the sequencing data of a study of cytomegalovirus exposure and HLA in healthy donors. The CDR3 covers 12 residues. V was cut by 1 base and J by 5 bases, with 5 bases left in between. Germline CDR1 reads SGHRS; CDR2 reads YFSETQ. Findings and limits, study-wide: Some public TCRs appeared in many individuals, while most sequences were rare. Researchers reported that a few CMV-associated chains were confirmed in vitro as CMV antigen-specific. The authors enumerated 180 or so TCR beta chains as linked to cytomegalovirus.

The donors were members of the roughly 130-subject validation cohort (separate from the roughly 670-subject first cohort). Concerning this clone itself: Its cognate antigen is unknown.

This table comes from immunoSEQ multiplex PCR, and its TCRdb copy is limited to in-frame clones, with some not included. The sample lists 66,000 or so clones, approximately 96% seen once, with around 1.5% in the top ten. The receptor comes from a young woman in good health and CMV-seropositive. The sequenced sample consisted of PBMCs. The V gene is TRBV5-1, the J gene TRBJ2-3, with a possible D match to TRBD2 (5 bases). The DNA for the CDR3 is TGCGCCAGCAGCTTGAGCGGAGATACGCAGTATTTT. It specifies CASSLSGDTQYF.